Each of the 25 T cell receptor beta chains below was sequenced from the same sample in a study of shared clonotypes between healthy human individuals. The repertoire was sequenced with immunoSEQ multiplex PCR; TCRdb's copy has only in-frame clones and lacks some. The data hold millions of clones, with roughly 94% observed a single time. Sequencing was carried out using naive CD4+ T cells sorted from blood. Subset here: CD45RA+ positively selected. The receptors shown here come from a man younger than 35 in good health.

The chain is built from TRBV18 and TRBJ2-4; D gene ambiguous. CDR3 length: 16 residues. Trimming cost V 3 bases and J 0 bases, with 12 bases left between them. Germline V gives CDR1 KGHSH, CDR2 LQKENI. The CDR3 DNA reads as TGTGCCAGCTCACCGGTTGACACTTTAGCCAAAAACATTCAGTACTTC. It specifies CASSPVDTLAKNIQYF.

The rearrangement joins TRBV5-6 to TRBJ2-7; either TRBD1 or TRBD2 may supply D (5 bases each). The CDR3 spans 16 residues. With 2 bases removed from V and 6 bases from J, the gap between germline ends came to 21 bases. Germline assignment: CDR1 SGHDT and CDR2 YYEEEE. In DNA, the CDR3 is TGTGCCAGCAGCTTCTTATTGTTAGGGACGGACGGCGAGCAGTACTTC. The encoded protein is CASSFLLLGTDGEQYF.

The gene calls are TRBV27 and TRBJ2-3, with no clear D. The CDR3 loop spans 16 amino acids. The germline V and J ends were trimmed by 3 bases and 3 bases, with 16 bases remaining between them. Germline lookup yields CDR1 MNHEY and CDR2 SMNVEV (reference sequence). CDR3 sequence: CASSFRNTARTDTQYF. Written as DNA, the CDR3 is TGTGCCAGCAGTTTCCGGAACACCGCACGGACAGATACGCAGTATTTT.

On this clone itself: Other DNA sequences from this sample encode an identical CDR3 as well. The chain is built from TRBV6-6 and TRBJ2-5; weak D call: TRBD1 (5 bases). Trimming removed 0 bases from V and 3 bases from J, with 8 bases in between. The length of the CDR3 is 14 residues. Germline V gene data show CDR1 as MNHNY and CDR2 as SVGAGI (reference sequence). CDR3 sequence (DNA): TGTGCCAGCAGTTACTCCAGGGTTGAAGAGACCCAGTACTTC. Translation gives CASSYSRVEETQYF.

Concerning this clone: A clone one base away is much larger, so this may be a read error. V and J are TRBV5-6 and TRBJ2-7; 12 bases are a match to TRBD1. CDR1 SGHDT and CDR2 YYEEEE come from the germline V gene. Germline trimming cut 4 bases from V and 6 bases from J; bases unmatched to any gene: 2. This CDR3 has 13 amino acids. The CDR3 DNA follows: TGTGCCAGCAGCCGGGACAGGGGGCTCGAGCAGTACTTC. Translated: CASSRDRGLEQYF.

The gene calls are TRBV7-2 and TRBJ1-1; 9 bases match TRBD1. V was pared by 5 bases and J by 0 bases, with 7 bases of the junction left unmatched. Germline loops: CDR1 SGHTA, CDR2 FQGNSA. This CDR3 is built from 16 residues. DNA for the CDR3: TGTGCCAGCAGCAGACAGGGGGTGATCCTGAACACTGAAGCTTTCTTT. This codes for CASSRQGVILNTEAFF.

The V gene is TRBV11-2, the J gene TRBJ2-7; D gene ambiguous. The CDR3 totals 14 residues. Germline loops: CDR1 SGHAT, CDR2 FQNNGV. V was trimmed by 1 base and J by 6 bases, leaving 13 bases between them. Written as DNA, the CDR3 is TGTGCCAGCAGCTTAGTTTGGGATTTGGCCGAGCAGTACTTC. Protein: CASSLVWDLAEQYF.

The chain carries TRBV6-1 and TRBJ2-1, with D perhaps matching TRBD2 (7 bases). The CDR3 is 15 residues long. The V gene's germline CDR1 is MNHNS and CDR2 SASEGT. The V gene lost 3 bases and the J gene lost 0 bases, with 9 bases spanning the gap. The CDR3 DNA reads as TGTGCCAGCAGTGAGCGGGGGCCCTCCTACAATGAGCAGTTCTTC. Its translation is CASSERGPSYNEQFF.

The V gene is TRBV5-1, the J gene TRBJ2-5, with 9 bases fitting TRBD2. Germline V gene data show CDR1 as SGHRS and CDR2 as YFSETQ. The CDR3 sequence is 18 residues long. The V segment lost 1 base and the J segment 5 bases; nucleotides outside the gene matches: 15. The CDR3 DNA sequence: TGCGCCAGCAGCTTGTCTCGGTCACAGCGGGGGGTGAGTGAGACCCAGTACTTC. It translates to CASSLSRSQRGVSETQYF.

The V call is TRBV29-1, the J call TRBJ2-3, with a possible D match to TRBD1 (5 bases). Germline CDR1 reads SQVTM; CDR2 reads ANQGSEA. This CDR3 region has 12 residues. V gave up 8 bases and J gave up 2 bases, with 11 bases separating them. DNA of the CDR3: TGCAGCTCCCGACAGATCACAGATACGCAGTATTTT. Translation gives CSSRQITDTQYF.

This clone appeared once. V and J are TRBV27 and TRBJ2-7, with 9 bases that match TRBD1. The germline V gene has CDR1 MNHEY and CDR2 SMNVEV (reference sequence). The CDR3 runs to 14 residues. The junction had 4 bases not matched to a gene; V was cut back by 4 bases and J by 3 bases. CDR3 protein: CASSSPGQGYEQYF. For the CDR3, the DNA is TGTGCCAGCAGTTCGCCGGGACAGGGCTACGAGCAGTACTTC.

The chain carries TRBV27 and TRBJ2-7; the match to TRBD1 covers 11 bases. The V gene's germline CDR1 is MNHEY and CDR2 SMNVEV (reference sequence). This CDR3 comprises 14 residues. J gave up 2 bases and V 5 bases, and 2 bases lay outside the gene matches. CDR3 sequence: CASSRTGGPYEQYF. DNA for the CDR3: TGTGCCAGCAGTAGGACAGGGGGCCCCTACGAGCAGTACTTC.

The chain recombines TRBV6-4 with TRBJ1-2; D remains ambiguous. The CDR3 runs to 16 residues. Trimming cost V 0 bases and J 4 bases, with 15 bases left between them. Germline CDR1 reads MRHNA; CDR2 reads SNTAGT. In nucleotides, the CDR3 is TGTGCCAGCAGTGACTCTGTCGGCGGTATGCTCTATGGCTACACCTTC. Amino acid sequence: CASSDSVGGMLYGYTF.

With regard to this clone: This sample includes further DNA sequences coding for the same CDR3. The chain carries TRBV6-5 and TRBJ1-1, with D hard to call. V was cut by 4 bases and J by 1 base, with 10 bases left in between. The germline V gene encodes CDR1 MNHEY and CDR2 SVGAGI. The CDR3 covers 14 residues. Written as DNA, the CDR3 is TGTGCCAGCAGTTCTCCGGGGAGGAACACTGAAGCTTTCTTT. It translates to CASSSPGRNTEAFF.

Only one count was recorded for this clone. This chain links TRBV11-3 with TRBJ2-7; D remains unclear. Deletions cut 2 bases from V and 5 bases from J, with 13 bases between. Germline lookup yields CDR1 SGHNT and CDR2 YENEEA. The CDR3 is 14 residues long. The chain's CDR3 is CASSLHGAGDEQYF. CDR3 nucleotide sequence: TGTGCCAGCAGCTTACATGGAGCTGGGGACGAGCAGTACTTC.

The chain employs TRBV29-1 and TRBJ2-3; D might be TRBD2 (5 bases). V lost 6 bases and J lost 2, with 9 bases in between. The CDR3 is 12 residues long. CDR1 and CDR2 (germline): SQVTM, ANQGSEA. This chain's CDR3 is CSVVRVTDTQYF. CDR3 in DNA: TGCAGCGTAGTGAGGGTCACAGATACGCAGTATTTT.

This chain joins TRBV5-1 and TRBJ2-1; a weak D match, TRBD2 (6 bases). This CDR3 has 12 residues. The germline CDR1 and CDR2 sequences are SGHRS and YFSETQ. V was trimmed by 7 bases and J by 4 bases, leaving 9 bases between them. The CDR3 DNA is TGCGCCAGCGGAGGGCCGTACAATGAGCAGTTCTTC. Amino acid sequence: CASGGPYNEQFF.

At least ten counts were recorded for this clone. The sample contains more than one DNA sequence encoding this CDR3. This chain joins TRBV5-1 and TRBJ1-5; no reliable D call. The CDR3 is 13 amino acids. V was clipped by 0 bases and J by 0 bases, with 1 base between them. Germline V lookup: CDR1 SGHRS, CDR2 YFSETQ. The CDR3 nucleotides read TGCGCCAGCAGCTTGGATAGCAATCAGCCCCAGCATTTT. This encodes CASSLDSNQPQHF. Drawing the rest from reference TRBV5-1 and TRBJ1-5, the complete variable domain is KAGVTQTPRYLIKTRGQQVTLSCSPISGHRSVSWYQQTPGQGLQFLFEYFSETQRNKGNFPGRFSGRQFSNSRSEMNVSTLELGDSALYLCASSLDSNQPQHFGDGTRLSIL.

The gene calls are TRBV28 and TRBJ1-2, with a possible D match to TRBD1 (6 bases). V lost 5 bases to trimming and J lost 8 bases, with 21 bases between them. The CDR3 has 15 amino acids. Germline CDR1 MDHEN, CDR2 SYDVKM. The CDR3 nucleotides read TGTGCCAGCAGTACAACCCCGTCGGGGGCACGGGGCTACACCTTC. Protein sequence: CASSTTPSGARGYTF.

With regard to this clone: This sample also contains other DNA sequences that code for the same CDR3. The chain uses TRBV6-6 and TRBJ2-7, with no clear D. Germline V gene lookup returns CDR1 MNHNY and CDR2 SVGAGI (reference sequence). Trimming removed 5 bases from V and 2 bases from J, with 10 bases in between. This CDR3 is 13 amino acids long. DNA for the CDR3: TGTGCCAGCAGTCGGACGGGTACCTACGAGCAGTACTTC. It yields the protein CASSRTGTYEQYF.

This clone appeared once. This chain uses TRBV7-9 with TRBJ2-7; D call uncertain. V was clipped by 5 bases and J by 0 bases, with 11 bases between them. The germline gives CDR1 SEHNR, CDR2 FQNEAQ (reference sequence). The CDR3 length is 14 residues. The CDR3 sequence is CASSLDSRSYEQYF. CDR3 coding DNA: TGTGCCAGCAGCCTCGACTCTCGCTCCTACGAGCAGTACTTC. Using reference TRBV7-9 and TRBJ2-7 for the parts outside the CDR3, the full variable domain is DTGVSQNPRHKITKRGQNVTFRCDPISEHNRLYWYRQTLGQGPEFLTYFQNEAQLEKSRLLSDRFSAERPKGSFSTLEIQRTEQGDSAMYLCASSLDSRSYEQYFGPGTRLTVT.

The chain carries TRBV9 and TRBJ1-3; D is ambiguous. The germline V gene has CDR1 SGDLS and CDR2 YYNGEE. V lost 0 bases and J lost 3, with 10 bases in between. The CDR3 runs 15 residues. For the CDR3, the DNA is TGTGCCAGCAGCGTAGGAGGTTTTGGTGGAAACACCATATATTTT. It encodes CASSVGGFGGNTIYF.

The gene calls are TRBV7-2 and TRBJ1-6, with unresolved D. Trimming took off 1 base at V and 10 bases at J, with 2 bases between the two ends. Looked up from germline, CDR1 is SGHTA and CDR2 is FQGNSA. This CDR3 has 11 amino acids. The CDR3 is CASSLVSPLHF. In DNA form, the CDR3 reads TGTGCCAGCAGCTTAGTCTCACCCCTCCACTTT.

Worth noting for this clone: The sample has other DNA sequences that encode this CDR3 too. V usage is TRBV6-5 and J usage is TRBJ1-2, with a possible D match to TRBD1 (6 bases). V was cut by 6 bases and J by 3 bases, with 11 bases left in between. This CDR3 has 13 amino acids. Germline V CDR1 and CDR2: MNHEY, SVGAGI. The CDR3 reads CASRGQGYYGYTF. DNA for the CDR3: TGTGCCAGCAGGGGCCAGGGGTACTATGGCTACACCTTC.

This clone appeared once. The sample holds other DNA sequences that translate to the same CDR3. The rearrangement uses TRBV2 and TRBJ1-4, with 7 bases lining up with TRBD1. There are 14 residues in the CDR3. Germline CDR1 is SNHLY and CDR2 is FYNNEI. Trimming took 5 bases from V and 3 from J; bases not matched to a gene: 3. CDR3: CASSKQGANEKLFF. The CDR3 DNA reads as TGTGCCAGCAGTAAGCAGGGGGCTAATGAAAAACTGTTTTTT.